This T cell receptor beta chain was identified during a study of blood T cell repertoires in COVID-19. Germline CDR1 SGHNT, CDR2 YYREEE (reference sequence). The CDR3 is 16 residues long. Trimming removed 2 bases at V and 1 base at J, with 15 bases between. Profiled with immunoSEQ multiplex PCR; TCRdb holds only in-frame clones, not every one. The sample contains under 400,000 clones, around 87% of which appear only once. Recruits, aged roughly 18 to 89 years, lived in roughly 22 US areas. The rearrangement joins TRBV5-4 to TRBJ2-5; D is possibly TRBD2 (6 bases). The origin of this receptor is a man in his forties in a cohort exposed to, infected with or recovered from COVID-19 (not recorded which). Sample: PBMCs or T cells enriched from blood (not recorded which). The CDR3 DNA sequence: TGTGCCAGCAGCTTATCACGTGCGGGGCCCCAAGAGACCCAGTACTTC. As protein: CASSLSRAGPQETQYF. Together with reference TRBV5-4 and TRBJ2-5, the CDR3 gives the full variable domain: ETGVTQSPTHLIKTRGQQVTLRCSSQSGHNTVSWYQQALGQGPQFIFQYYREEENGRGNFPPRFSGLQFPNYSSELNVNALELDDSALYLCASSLSRAGPQETQYFGPGTRLLVL.